The rows below give T cell receptor beta chains drawn from one sample of a study of cytomegalovirus exposure and HLA in healthy donors. Data came from immunoSEQ multiplex PCR; TCRdb stores just in-frame clones and leaves some out. In total, the table holds some 110,000 clones. Input material: PBMCs. The receptors derive from a man younger than 30 in good health and CMV-seronegative. The CDR3 runs from the conserved cysteine through the conserved F or W. The order of the fields is V gene, J gene, D gene, CDR3 protein. A D gene is named only where the DNA matches it firmly.

TRBV6-5	TRBJ2-7	TRBD2	CASSSLTSGSSYEQYF
TRBV5-1	TRBJ1-2	-	CASSWGTPIMGYTF
TRBV9	TRBJ1-2	-	CASGTGRNYGYTF
TRBV5-4	TRBJ2-7	TRBD1	CASSLGQDYEQYF
TRBV30	TRBJ1-2	TRBD1	CAWSPGTGVDGYTF
TRBV2	TRBJ1-2	-	CASIGNNYGYTF
TRBV28	TRBJ2-3	TRBD2	CASTPGGLAGVTDTQYF
TRBV7-9	TRBJ2-1	TRBD1	CASSSTGGPYNEQFF
TRBV11-2	TRBJ2-2	-	CASSQNQRTGELFF
TRBV4-1	TRBJ2-3	TRBD1	CASSLRSTGAYTDTQYF
TRBV5-1	TRBJ2-1	TRBD2	CASRPSGGYNEQFF
TRBV5-6	TRBJ2-7	TRBD1	CASNQDRVNEQYF
TRBV18	TRBJ1-1	-	CASSLMNTEAFF
TRBV7-9	TRBJ1-5	-	CASSLVGGNQPQHF
TRBV6-5	TRBJ1-1	-	CAVQKGHLNTEAFF
TRBV10-2	TRBJ2-7	TRBD2	CASSEGGLAGERYYEQYF
TRBV5-1	TRBJ2-2	-	CASSIYTGELFF
TRBV29-1	TRBJ1-3	-	CSVGTAVSGNTIYF
TRBV2	TRBJ1-2	TRBD1	CASTQTGGGTGYTF
TRBV18	TRBJ2-5	TRBD2	CASSQTSGTQETQYF
TRBV4-1	TRBJ2-7	TRBD2	CASSPAAPGLAPITYEQYF
TRBV2	TRBJ1-2	TRBD1	CASSEDGQGRGYTF
TRBV27	TRBJ2-7	TRBD2	CASSLTSAMTYEQYF
TRBV27	TRBJ2-7	TRBD2	CASSPGSGSNYEQYF
TRBV4-2	TRBJ1-6	TRBD1	CASSERQGKNRGPPLHF
TRBV29-1	TRBJ2-1	TRBD2	CSGTSGMGEQFF